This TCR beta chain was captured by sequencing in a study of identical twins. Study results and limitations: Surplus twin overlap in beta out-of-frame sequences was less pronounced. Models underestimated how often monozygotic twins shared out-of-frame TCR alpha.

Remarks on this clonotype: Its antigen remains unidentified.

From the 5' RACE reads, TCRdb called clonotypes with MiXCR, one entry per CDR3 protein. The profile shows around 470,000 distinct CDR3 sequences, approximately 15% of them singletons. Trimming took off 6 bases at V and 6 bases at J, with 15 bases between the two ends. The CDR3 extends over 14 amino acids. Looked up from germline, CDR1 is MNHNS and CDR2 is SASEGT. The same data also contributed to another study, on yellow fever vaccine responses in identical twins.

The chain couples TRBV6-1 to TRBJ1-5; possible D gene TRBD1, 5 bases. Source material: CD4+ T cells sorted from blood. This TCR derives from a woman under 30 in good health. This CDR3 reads CASRPPGHGQPQHF. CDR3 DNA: TGTGCCAGCAGGCCCCCAGGGCACGGTCAGCCCCAGCATTTT.